Each of the 19 T cell receptor beta chains below was sequenced from the same sample in a study of T cell responses to AZD1222 COVID-19 vaccine. Profiled with immunoSEQ multiplex PCR; TCRdb holds only in-frame clones, not every one. The sample carries roughly 130,000 clones, about nine tenths recorded once. Sequencing was performed on peripheral blood, taken on day 0 of MenACWY control vaccination. The receptors here all came from an adult in good health.

This clone occurred once. The DNA for the CDR3 is TGCGCCAGCAGCTTTTCCGGGGGGTGGAATGAAAAACTGTTTTTT. Translation: CASSFSGGWNEKLFF. The chain has TRBV5-1 and TRBJ1-4; weak D call: TRBD1 (5 bases). The CDR3 extends over 15 amino acids. Between the trimmed V and J ends, which lost 2 bases and 5 bases, there was a span of 13 bases. Germline CDR1 is SGHRS and CDR2 is YFSETQ.

The rearrangement uses TRBV6-5 and TRBJ1-2; 7 bases map to TRBD1. The CDR3 has 13 residues. Trimming took 11 bases from V and 2 from J; bases not matched to a gene: 8. Germline V lookup: CDR1 MNHEY, CDR2 SVGAGI. This CDR3 is CAASGQINYGYTF. The DNA of the CDR3 is TGTGCCGCCTCGGGACAGATAAACTATGGCTACACCTTC.

This clone was counted once. One end of the junction varies from germline; a read error may be responsible. The CDR3 loop is CASSFQQGTQYF. For the CDR3, the DNA is TGTGCCAGCAGCTTCCAACAAGGGACCCAGTACTTC. This chain uses TRBV7-7 with TRBJ2-5; D not resolved. Germline assignment: CDR1 SSHAT and CDR2 FNYEAQ (reference sequence). The CDR3 loop spans 12 amino acids.

The V and J genes are TRBV10-1 and TRBJ2-7, with 11 bases fitting TRBD1. Looked up from germline, CDR1 is WNHNN and CDR2 is SYGVQD (reference sequence). The CDR3 sequence is 17 residues long. The V and J ends lost 3 bases and 0 bases, in that order; junction bases with no gene match: 7. This CDR3 is CASSDQDRGPFSYEQYF. DNA for the CDR3: TGCGCCAGCAGTGACCAGGACAGGGGGCCCTTCTCCTACGAGCAGTACTTC.

The genes are TRBV9 and TRBJ1-2; D is perhaps TRBD1 (6 bases). Germline assignment: CDR1 SGDLS and CDR2 YYNGEE. Trimming removed 4 bases from V and 4 bases from J, with 17 bases in between. This CDR3 spans 15 amino acids. The CDR3 nucleotides read TGTGCCAGCAGCCTGTTAACGACAGGTACCTATGGCTACACCTTC. Translated, it gives CASSLLTTGTYGYTF.

The chain uses TRBV5-1 and TRBJ1-1; D may be TRBD1 (5 bases). The CDR3 has 14 residues. Trimming took off 4 bases at V and 1 base at J, with 11 bases between the two ends. The germline gives CDR1 SGHRS, CDR2 YFSETQ. CDR3 nucleotide sequence: TGCGCCAGCAGCCGACCAGGGACGAACACTGAAGCTTTCTTT. Encoded protein: CASSRPGTNTEAFF. Full variable domain (missing parts from reference TRBV5-1 and TRBJ1-1): KAGVTQTPRYLIKTRGQQVTLSCSPISGHRSVSWYQQTPGQGLQFLFEYFSETQRNKGNFPGRFSGRQFSNSRSEMNVSTLELGDSALYLCASSRPGTNTEAFFGQGTRLTVV.

V is TRBV4-1 and J is TRBJ1-2, with 9 bases lining up with TRBD1. V gave up 0 bases and J gave up 8 bases; unmatched junction bases: 19. The CDR3 is 19 amino acids. The germline gives CDR1 MGHRA, CDR2 YSYEKL. Written as DNA, the CDR3 is TGCGCCAGCAGCCAAGACTTATTGCGGGACAGGGTTTACGCGCAGGGCTACACCTTC. As protein: CASSQDLLRDRVYAQGYTF.

This sequence joins TRBV7-2 and TRBJ2-1; the match to TRBD2 covers 11 bases. CDR3 length: 17 residues. CDR1 and CDR2 from the germline V gene are SGHTA and FQGNSA. V dropped 4 bases and J dropped 7; count of bases not matched to a gene: 12. The CDR3 coding sequence is TGTGCCAGCAGCTCATCGACTAGCGGGATTTCTGAGAATGAGCAGTTCTTC. It encodes CASSSSTSGISENEQFF.

V is TRBV5-1 and J is TRBJ2-3; D gene ambiguous. This CDR3 comprises 17 residues. Germline CDR1 reads SGHRS; CDR2 reads YFSETQ. V lost 0 bases to trimming and J lost 2 bases, with 16 bases between them. CDR3 amino acids: CASSLGGTPGPTDTQYF. As DNA, the CDR3 is TGCGCCAGCAGCTTGGGTGGAACCCCAGGACCCACAGATACGCAGTATTTT.

The chain links TRBV11-2 to TRBJ2-1; TRBD1 or TRBD2 may be the D gene (6 bases each). Germline V gives CDR1 SGHAT, CDR2 FQNNGV. The CDR3 has 15 residues. V gave up 2 bases and J gave up 6 bases, with 14 bases separating them. The CDR3 nucleotides are TGTGCCAGCAGCTTAATGGGCAGGGGAGGCAATGAGCAGTTCTTC. Protein sequence: CASSLMGRGGNEQFF.

This clone was recorded only once. The chain carries TRBV27 and TRBJ2-7; 9 nucleotides align to TRBD2. CDR3 length equals 13 residues. The trim removed 3 bases at V and 7 bases at J, leaving 4 bases unmatched. From germline, CDR1 is MNHEY and CDR2 SMNVEV (reference sequence). DNA of the CDR3: TGTGCCAGCAGTTTTGGCCTAGCGGGAGAGCAGTACTTC. Translation: CASSFGLAGEQYF.

This clone has a single count. This chain joins TRBV5-1 and TRBJ2-7; a weak D match, TRBD2 (5 bases). The V end lost 0 bases, the J end lost 2 bases, and 24 bases lay between the germline ends. Germline values: CDR1 SGHRS, CDR2 YFSETQ. This CDR3 spans 19 amino acids. CDR3 amino acids: CASSLANSPGKRLTYEQYF. CDR3 sequence (DNA): TGCGCCAGCAGCTTGGCCAATTCCCCGGGGAAGCGGCTCACCTACGAGCAGTACTTC.

The rearrangement links TRBV27 to TRBJ1-5; D is undetermined. Trimming took 4 bases from V and 2 from J, leaving 9 bases between them. The germline V gene has CDR1 MNHEY and CDR2 SMNVEV (reference sequence). The CDR3 extends over 14 amino acids. CDR3 amino acids: CASSSGVRNQPQHF. The CDR3 DNA is TGTGCCAGCAGTTCTGGGGTCCGCAATCAGCCCCAGCATTTT.

Comment on this clone: Other DNA sequences in the sample encode the same CDR3. This chain connects TRBV5-1 to TRBJ2-7; 7 bases are shared with TRBD1. The V gene's germline CDR1 is SGHRS and CDR2 YFSETQ. The J segment lost 1 base and the V segment lost 0 bases, leaving 1 base of the junction unmatched. CDR3 length: 14 residues. The CDR3 DNA is TGCGCCAGCAGCTTGGCGGGACAGTCCTACGAGCAGTACTTC. It yields the protein CASSLAGQSYEQYF.

The chain uses TRBV6-5 and TRBJ2-1; a weak D match, TRBD2 (5 bases). The CDR3 consists of 11 residues. Germline CDR1 MNHEY, CDR2 SVGAGI. The ends were cut back, 6 bases at V and 12 bases at J, with 12 bases in the middle. CDR3 sequence: CASSRLSRQFF. CDR3 in DNA: TGTGCCAGCAGCAGACTAAGCAGGCAGTTCTTC.

This clone has only a few counts. The J gene is TRBJ2-1, the V gene TRBV19; 10 positions match TRBD2. V lost 5 bases and J lost 0; bases outside the gene matches: 13. Germline CDR1 LNHDA, CDR2 SQIVND (reference sequence). The CDR3 contains 19 residues. DNA for the CDR3: TGTGCCAGTAGTTTTCTAAGCCCCCTAGCGGGGGCCTCCTACAATGAGCAGTTCTTC. Translating gives CASSFLSPLAGASYNEQFF.

This clone was seen a single time. The chain uses TRBV7-2 and TRBJ2-2, with a possible D match to TRBD1 (6 bases). The germline V gene has CDR1 SGHTA and CDR2 FQGNSA. This CDR3 comprises 14 residues. The V end lost 5 bases, the J end lost 1 base, and 8 bases lay between the germline ends. CDR3 sequence reads: CASSPGQNTGELFF. In DNA, the CDR3 is TGTGCCAGCAGCCCGGGACAGAACACCGGGGAGCTGTTTTTT.

V usage is TRBV9 and J usage is TRBJ1-2; D is perhaps TRBD1 (6 bases). Looked up from germline, CDR1 is SGDLS and CDR2 is YYNGEE. V lost 4 bases and J lost 1, with 14 bases in between. This CDR3 comprises 15 residues. This chain's CDR3 is CASSQGHRLNYGYTF. As DNA, the CDR3 is TGTGCCAGCAGCCAGGGACACCGGCTTAACTATGGCTACACCTTC.

The chain's CDR3 is CATSDLTSGAPVETQYF. CDR3 DNA: TGTGCCACCAGTGATTTGACTAGCGGGGCCCCCGTCGAGACCCAGTACTTC. The V and J genes are TRBV24-1 and TRBJ2-5, with TRBD2 matching 10 bases. The germline gives CDR1 KGHDR, CDR2 SFDVKD. With 0 bases clipped from V and 5 bases from J, the junction kept 8 bases outside the gene matches. This CDR3 has 17 amino acids.